This TCR beta chain came from a study of cytomegalovirus exposure and HLA in healthy donors. Study summary: It was reported in a later analysis that the same platform had been used for the roughly 110 validation repertoires as for the roughly 700 first-cohort repertoires. The study, taken as a whole, reports: Cytomegalovirus-associated status was assigned to 164 TCR beta chains. Despite most TCR sequences being rare, some public TCRs occurred in many donors. Specificity for CMV antigens was confirmed in vitro for a few of the CMV-associated chains.

The CDR3 runs to 17 residues. Comment on this clone: Its cognate antigen is unknown.

Method: immunoSEQ multiplex PCR; TCRdb's copy keeps in-frame clones and lacks some. Among 50,000 to 65,000 clones listed, 95% were seen once. Sequenced: PBMCs. The rearrangement uses TRBV21-1 and TRBJ2-3; the D call in the table, TRBD2, was not verified against the DNA. TRBV21-1 counts as a pseudogene. The TCR sequence derives from a woman between 18 and 29 years old in good health and CMV-seropositive. The CDR3 coding sequence is TGTGCCAGCAGCAAAGCTTCGTTAACTTATGGCACAGATACGCAGTATTTT. Amino acids: CASSKASLTYGTDTQYF.